This paragraph covers one TCR beta chain sequence. The CDR3 totals 14 residues. Trimming took 5 bases from V and 7 from J, leaving 15 bases between them. Germline V gene sequence: CDR1 SGHAT, CDR2 FQDESV (reference sequence). This sample was taken from a study of cytomegalovirus exposure and HLA in healthy donors. 13 Jbeta primers and 60 Vbeta primers were used for the PCR. Assay used: immunoSEQ multiplex PCR; TCRdb lists only in-frame clones, some missing. Of approximately 27,000 clones in the sample, roughly 68% were seen once. Sequenced input: PBMCs. This rearrangement joins TRBV11-1 to TRBJ2-1; TRBD1 might be the D (5 bases). This sequence originates from a woman aged 50 to 60 in good health and CMV-seronegative. CDR3: CASSPRARANEQFF. CDR3 bases: TGTGCCAGCAGCCCAAGGGCCAGGGCAAATGAGCAGTTCTTC. The whole variable domain, filled in from reference TRBV11-1 and TRBJ2-1, reads EAEVAQSPRYKITEKSQAVAFWCDPISGHATLYWYRQILGQGPELLVQFQDESVVDDSQLPKDRFSAERLKGVDSTLKIQPAELGDSAMYLCASSPRARANEQFFGPGTRLTVL.